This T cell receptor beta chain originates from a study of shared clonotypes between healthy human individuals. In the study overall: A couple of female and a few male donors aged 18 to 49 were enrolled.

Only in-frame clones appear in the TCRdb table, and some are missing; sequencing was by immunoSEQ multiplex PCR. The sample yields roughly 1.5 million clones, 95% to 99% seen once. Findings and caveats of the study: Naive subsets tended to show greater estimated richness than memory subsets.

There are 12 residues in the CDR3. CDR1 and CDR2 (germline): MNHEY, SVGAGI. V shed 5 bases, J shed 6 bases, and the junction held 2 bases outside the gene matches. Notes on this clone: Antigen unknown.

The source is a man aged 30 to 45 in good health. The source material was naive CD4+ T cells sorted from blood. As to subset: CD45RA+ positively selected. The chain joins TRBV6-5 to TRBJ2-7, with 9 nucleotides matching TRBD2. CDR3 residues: CASSLLAGEQYF. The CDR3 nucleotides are TGTGCCAGCAGTCTACTAGCGGGCGAGCAGTACTTC.